This is a list of T cell receptor beta chains from one sample in a study of beta chain features in type 1 diabetes. Libraries were prepared by immunoSEQ multiplex PCR; TCRdb keeps only in-frame clonotypes and omits some of them. The sample includes approximately 250,000 clones, over 7.5% seen only once; the top ten take about 0.037%. Sequenced sample: naive CD4+ T cells from blood. These receptors were taken from a woman aged 18-30 years in good health. Both conserved end residues are part of each CDR3. The D gene is left open where the match is weak. Size values are once, few and many counts, or a class for expanded clones, and some rows have none.

V gene	D gene	clone size	J gene	CDR3 DNA	CDR3 protein
TRBV5-1	-	few	TRBJ2-5	TGCGCCAGCAGCTTAGAGAACCTCCCAGAGACCCAGTACTTC	CASSLENLPETQYF
TRBV25-1	-	few	TRBJ1-5	TGTGCCAGCAGTGAATATTCCGACAGTCAGCCCCAGCATTTT	CASSEYSDSQPQHF
TRBV19	-	-	TRBJ2-2	TGTGCCAGTAGTGCTAGCCGGACCGGGGAGCTGTTTTTT	CASSASRTGELFF
TRBV2	-	few	TRBJ1-5	TGTGCCAGCAGTCGGGGTGGCAATCAGCCCCAGCATTTT	CASSRGGNQPQHF
TRBV6-1	TRBD2	-	TRBJ2-1	TGTGCCAGCAGTGGACTAGCGGGAGCAACGAATGAGCAGTTCTTC	CASSGLAGATNEQFF
TRBV11-2	-	few	TRBJ2-7	TGTGCCAGCAGCTTGTCTAGCCGGTCCTACGAGCAGTACTTC	CASSLSSRSYEQYF
TRBV18	TRBD1	-	TRBJ2-7	TGTGCCAGCTCACCACCGGGACAGGTGACCTGCGAGCAGTACTTC	CASSPPGQVTCEQYF
TRBV6-5	-	few	TRBJ1-5	TGTGCCAGCCGGTCCGGACAGAAGAATCAGCCCCAGCATTTT	CASRSGQKNQPQHF
TRBV5-1	-	few	TRBJ2-2	TGCGCCAGCAGCTCCGTTACGTCAGGGCCAACGCACACCGGGGAGCTGTTTTTT	CASSSVTSGPTHTGELFF
TRBV5-6	-	-	TRBJ2-7	TGTGCCAGCAGCTTGCGGGGGGCGAGCTCCTACGAGCAGTACTTC	CASSLRGASSYEQYF
TRBV6-1	-	few	TRBJ1-2	TGTGCCAGCAGTGAAAGGGGCAGAACCTATGGCTACACCTTC	CASSERGRTYGYTF
TRBV5-1	-	-	TRBJ1-6	TGCGCCAGCAGCTTGGCGGGGGTTTCACCCCTCCACTTT	CASSLAGVSPLHF
TRBV11-2	TRBD1	-	TRBJ1-4	TGTGCCAGCAGATTGGGGACAGGGGTTGAAAAACTGTTTTTT	CASRLGTGVEKLFF
TRBV11-2	TRBD1	-	TRBJ2-3	TGTGCCAGCAGCACCGGACAGGGCACAGATACGCAGTATTTT	CASSTGQGTDTQYF
TRBV15	-	few	TRBJ2-2	TGTGCCACCAGCAGAGATCGGGTCTCGGCCAAGAGGAACACCGGGGAGCTGTTTTTT	CATSRDRVSAKRNTGELFF
TRBV5-1	-	-	TRBJ2-7	TGCGCCAGCAGCTTGGGGGCCAGCAACTCCTACGAGCAGTACTTC	CASSLGASNSYEQYF
TRBV19	-	few	TRBJ1-2	TGTGCCAGTAGTATTGGAGGGCTCGGCTATGGCTACACCTTC	CASSIGGLGYGYTF
TRBV10-3	-	-	TRBJ1-1	TGTGCCATCAGTACGACAGGACGGGTCACTGAAGCTTTCTTT	CAISTTGRVTEAFF
TRBV7-8	-	-	TRBJ1-1	TGTGCCAGCAGCATTTATGGGGGGAGGACGAACACTGAAGCTTTCTTT	CASSIYGGRTNTEAFF
TRBV5-1	TRBD2	few	TRBJ2-7	TGCGCCAGCAGCTTGGCGCTAGCGGGAGTTTACGAGCAGTACTTC	CASSLALAGVYEQYF
TRBV5-4	TRBD1	few	TRBJ1-2	TGTGCCAGCAGTCCTGCGGGACAGGGGATCTATGGCTACACCTTC	CASSPAGQGIYGYTF
TRBV7-2	TRBD2	-	TRBJ2-5	TGTGCCAGCAGCGAGGCAAGCGGGAGGGCGGAAGAGACCCAGTACTTC	CASSEASGRAEETQYF